This TCR beta chain is from a study of shared clonotypes between healthy human individuals. Produced via immunoSEQ multiplex PCR; TCRdb's table is partial and in-frame only. The table shows some 2.1 million clones, with 90% to 95% occurring only once. Germline V gives CDR1 ENHRY, CDR2 SYGVKD. Trimming at V came to 11 bases and at J to 0 bases, leaving 16 bases not matched to a gene. The CDR3 contains 17 residues. J is TRBJ2-3 and V is TRBV10-3; 8 bases align to TRBD2. This TCR came from a man younger than 30 in good health. What was sequenced was naive CD4+ T cells sorted from blood. As for subset: CD45RA+ positively selected. This chain's CDR3 is CAAGLGREASSTDTQYF. CDR3 DNA sequence: TGTGCCGCAGGCCTCGGGCGGGAGGCTTCTAGCACAGATACGCAGTATTTT.